The source of this T cell receptor (beta chain) is a study of cytomegalovirus exposure and HLA in healthy donors. As for the study in general: Researchers previously reported finding about 110 million unique TCR beta sequences from about 170 million T cells.

A multiplex PCR was run with 60 Vbeta primers and 13 Jbeta primers. TCRdb's copy holds only in-frame clones and misses some; the assay was immunoSEQ multiplex PCR. The sample has 200,000 to 300,000 clones, about 83% seen once. The CDR3 has 15 amino acids. Germline V gene sequence: CDR1 SGHVS, CDR2 FQNEAQ. V was shortened by 0 bases and J by 4 bases, with 10 bases between the two germline ends. The V gene is TRBV7-8, the J gene TRBJ1-5; possible D gene TRBD1, 5 bases. This clonotype was obtained from a middle-aged woman in good health and CMV-seropositive. Specimen: PBMCs. The CDR3, as DNA: TGTGCCAGCAGCTTAGCTGACAGTCAAAATCAGCCCCAGCATTTT. This encodes CASSLADSQNQPQHF.